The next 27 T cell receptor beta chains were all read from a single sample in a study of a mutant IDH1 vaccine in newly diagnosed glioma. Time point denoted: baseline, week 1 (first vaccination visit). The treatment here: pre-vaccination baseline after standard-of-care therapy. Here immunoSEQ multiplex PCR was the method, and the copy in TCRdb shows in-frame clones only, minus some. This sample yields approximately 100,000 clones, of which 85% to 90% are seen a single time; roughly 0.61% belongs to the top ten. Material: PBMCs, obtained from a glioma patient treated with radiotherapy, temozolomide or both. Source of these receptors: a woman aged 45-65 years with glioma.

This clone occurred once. As DNA, the CDR3 is TGTGCCAGCAGTTTAATGACGCAGGGGGGCACGTCGCAGTACTTC. Translation gives CASSLMTQGGTSQYF. The chain couples TRBV28 to TRBJ2-7; the D gene is possibly TRBD1 (7 bases). The CDR3 consists of 15 residues. Deletions cut 2 bases from V and 9 bases from J, with 20 bases between. Germline CDR1 and CDR2: MDHEN and SYDVKM.

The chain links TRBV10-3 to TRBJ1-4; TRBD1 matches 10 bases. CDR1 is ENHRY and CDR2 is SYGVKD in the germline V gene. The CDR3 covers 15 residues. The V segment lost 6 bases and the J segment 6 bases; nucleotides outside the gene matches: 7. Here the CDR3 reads CAISSGQGSYEKLFF. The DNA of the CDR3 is TGTGCCATCAGCTCGGGACAGGGGTCGTATGAAAAACTGTTTTTT.

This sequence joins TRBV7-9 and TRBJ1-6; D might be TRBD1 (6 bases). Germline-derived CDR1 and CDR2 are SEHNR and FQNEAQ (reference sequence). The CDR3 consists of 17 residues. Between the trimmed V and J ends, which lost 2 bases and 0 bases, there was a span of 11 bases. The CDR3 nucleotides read TGTGCCAGCAGCTTACAGGGGATCGGCTCCTATAATTCACCCCTCCACTTT. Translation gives CASSLQGIGSYNSPLHF. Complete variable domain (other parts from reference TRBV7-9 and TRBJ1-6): DTGVSQNPRHKITKRGQNVTFRCDPISEHNRLYWYRQTLGQGPEFLTYFQNEAQLEKSRLLSDRFSAERPKGSFSTLEIQRTEQGDSAMYLCASSLQGIGSYNSPLHFGNGTRLTVT.

The CDR3 protein is CASSPVWGAGEKLFF. Here the CDR3 DNA reads TGTGCCAGCAGCCCTGTCTGGGGGGCGGGTGAAAAACTGTTTTTT. The genes are TRBV9 and TRBJ1-4, with D perhaps matching TRBD1 (6 bases). The V end lost 4 bases, the J end lost 7 bases, and 17 bases lay between the germline ends. The V gene's germline CDR1 is SGDLS and CDR2 YYNGEE. CDR3 length equals 15 residues. The entire variable domain, with the rest obtained from reference TRBV9 and TRBJ1-4, is as follows: DSGVTQTPKHLITATGQRVTLRCSPRSGDLSVYWYQQSLDQGLQFLIQYYNGEERAKGNILERFSAQQFPDLHSELNLSSLELGDSALYFCASSPVWGAGEKLFFGSGTQLSVL.

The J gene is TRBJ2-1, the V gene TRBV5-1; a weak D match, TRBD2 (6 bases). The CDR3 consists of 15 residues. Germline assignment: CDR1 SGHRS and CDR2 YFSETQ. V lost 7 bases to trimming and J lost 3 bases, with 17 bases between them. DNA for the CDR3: TGCGCCAGCTCGATCCTGTCTAGCGACTACAATGAGCAGTTCTTC. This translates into CASSILSSDYNEQFF.

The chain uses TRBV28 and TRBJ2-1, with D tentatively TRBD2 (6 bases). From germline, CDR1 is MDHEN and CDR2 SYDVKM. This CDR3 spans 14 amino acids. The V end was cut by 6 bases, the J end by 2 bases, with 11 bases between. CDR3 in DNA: TGTGCCAGCAGAGCAGCGGGTGCCTACAATGAGCAGTTCTTC. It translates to CASRAAGAYNEQFF.

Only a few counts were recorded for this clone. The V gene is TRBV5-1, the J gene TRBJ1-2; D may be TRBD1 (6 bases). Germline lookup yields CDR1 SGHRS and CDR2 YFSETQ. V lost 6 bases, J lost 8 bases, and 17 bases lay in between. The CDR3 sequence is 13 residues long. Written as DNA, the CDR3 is TGCGCCAGCACCCCTCACGGGGGGCTGGGCTACACCTTC. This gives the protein CASTPHGGLGYTF.

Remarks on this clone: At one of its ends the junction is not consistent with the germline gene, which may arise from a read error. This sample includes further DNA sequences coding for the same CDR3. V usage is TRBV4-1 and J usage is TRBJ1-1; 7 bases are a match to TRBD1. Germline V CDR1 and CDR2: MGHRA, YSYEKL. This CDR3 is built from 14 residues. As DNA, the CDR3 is TGCGCCAGCAGCCATCCGGGACAGAGCCTTGAAGCCTTCTTT. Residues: CASSHPGQSLEAFF.

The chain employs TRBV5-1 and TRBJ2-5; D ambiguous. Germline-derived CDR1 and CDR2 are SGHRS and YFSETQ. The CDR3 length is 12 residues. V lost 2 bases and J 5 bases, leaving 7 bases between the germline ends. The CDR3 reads CASSFPSETQYF. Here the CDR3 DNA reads TGCGCCAGCAGCTTCCCGTCGGAGACCCAGTACTTC.

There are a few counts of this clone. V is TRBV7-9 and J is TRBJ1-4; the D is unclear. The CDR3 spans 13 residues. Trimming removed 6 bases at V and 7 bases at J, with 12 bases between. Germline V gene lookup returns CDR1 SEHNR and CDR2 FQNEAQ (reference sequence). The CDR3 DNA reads TGTGCCAGCAGACCTAATAGGCTTGAAAAACTGTTTTTT. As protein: CASRPNRLEKLFF.

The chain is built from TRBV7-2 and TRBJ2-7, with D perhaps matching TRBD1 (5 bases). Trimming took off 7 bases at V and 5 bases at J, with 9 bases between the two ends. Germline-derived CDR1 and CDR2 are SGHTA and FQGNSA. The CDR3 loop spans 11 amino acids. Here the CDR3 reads CASTGYHEQYF. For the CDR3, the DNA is TGTGCCAGCACAGGGTACCACGAGCAGTACTTC.

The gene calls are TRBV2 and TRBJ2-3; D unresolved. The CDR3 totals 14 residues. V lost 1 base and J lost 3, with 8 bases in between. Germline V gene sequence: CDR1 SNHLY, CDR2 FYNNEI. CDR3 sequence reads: CASSEGGWTDTQYF. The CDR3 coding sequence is TGTGCCAGCAGTGAAGGGGGTTGGACAGATACGCAGTATTTT.

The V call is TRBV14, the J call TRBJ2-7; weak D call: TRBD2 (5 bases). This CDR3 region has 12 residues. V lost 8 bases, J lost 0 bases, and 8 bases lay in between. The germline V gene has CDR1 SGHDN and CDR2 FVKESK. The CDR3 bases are TGTGCCAGCGCGGGCACCTCCTACGAGCAGTACTTC. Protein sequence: CASAGTSYEQYF.

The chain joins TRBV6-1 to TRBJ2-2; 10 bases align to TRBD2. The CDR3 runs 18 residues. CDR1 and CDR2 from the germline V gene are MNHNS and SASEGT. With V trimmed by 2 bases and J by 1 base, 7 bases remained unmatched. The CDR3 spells CASSENSGRSLNTGELFF. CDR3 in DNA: TGTGCCAGCAGTGAAAATAGCGGGAGGTCGCTGAACACCGGGGAGCTGTTTTTT.

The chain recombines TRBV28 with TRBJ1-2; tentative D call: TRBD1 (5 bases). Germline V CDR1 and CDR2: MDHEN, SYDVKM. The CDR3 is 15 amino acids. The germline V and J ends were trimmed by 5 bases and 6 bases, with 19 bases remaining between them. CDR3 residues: CASSKPGQGVDGYTF. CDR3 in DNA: TGTGCCAGCAGTAAGCCCGGGCAGGGCGTAGATGGCTACACCTTC.

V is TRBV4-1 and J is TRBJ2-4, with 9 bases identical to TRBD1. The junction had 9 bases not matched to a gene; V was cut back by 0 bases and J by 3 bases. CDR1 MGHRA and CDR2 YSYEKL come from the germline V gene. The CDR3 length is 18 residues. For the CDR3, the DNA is TGCGCCAGCAGCCAAGAGGCGGGGACAGGGCGTCTCAAAAACATTCAGTACTTC. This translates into CASSQEAGTGRLKNIQYF.

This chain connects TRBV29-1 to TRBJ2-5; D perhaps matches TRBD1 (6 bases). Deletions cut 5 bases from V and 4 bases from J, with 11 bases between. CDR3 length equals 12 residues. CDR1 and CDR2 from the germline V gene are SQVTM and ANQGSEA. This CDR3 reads CSVQGSRETQYF. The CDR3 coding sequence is TGCAGCGTTCAGGGGAGTAGAGAGACCCAGTACTTC.

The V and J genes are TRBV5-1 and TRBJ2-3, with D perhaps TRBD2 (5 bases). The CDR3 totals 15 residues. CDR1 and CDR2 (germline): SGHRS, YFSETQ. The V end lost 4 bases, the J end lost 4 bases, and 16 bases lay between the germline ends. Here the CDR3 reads CASSPQSGFPDTQYF. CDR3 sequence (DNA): TGCGCCAGCAGCCCCCAGTCGGGATTCCCAGATACGCAGTATTTT.

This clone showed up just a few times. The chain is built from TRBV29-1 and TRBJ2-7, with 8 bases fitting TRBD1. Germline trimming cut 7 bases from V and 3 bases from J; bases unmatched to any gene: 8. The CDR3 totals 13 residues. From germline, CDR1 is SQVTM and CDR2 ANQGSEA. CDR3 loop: CSASGGRDYEQYF. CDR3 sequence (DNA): TGCAGCGCTTCAGGGGGCAGGGACTACGAGCAGTACTTC.

The CDR3 loop is CAISEYQQESEQYF. The CDR3 nucleotides are TGTGCCATCAGTGAATATCAACAGGAAAGCGAGCAGTACTTC. The chain is built from TRBV10-3 and TRBJ2-7; perhaps TRBD1 as D (5 bases). The CDR3 has 14 amino acids. Germline V gene data show CDR1 as ENHRY and CDR2 as SYGVKD. The V end was cut by 3 bases, the J end by 6 bases, with 15 bases between.

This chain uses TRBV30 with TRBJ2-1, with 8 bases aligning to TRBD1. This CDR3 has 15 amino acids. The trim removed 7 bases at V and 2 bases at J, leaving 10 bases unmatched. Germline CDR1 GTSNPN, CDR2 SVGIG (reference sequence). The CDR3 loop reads CALIPDRGPYNEQFF. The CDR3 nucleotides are TGTGCCTTGATACCCGACAGGGGACCCTACAATGAGCAGTTCTTC.

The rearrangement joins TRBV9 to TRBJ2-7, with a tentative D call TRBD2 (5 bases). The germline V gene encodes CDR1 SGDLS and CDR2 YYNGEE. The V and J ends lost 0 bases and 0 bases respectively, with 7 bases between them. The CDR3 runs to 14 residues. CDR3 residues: CASSVGEYSYEQYF. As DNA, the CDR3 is TGTGCCAGCAGCGTAGGGGAGTACTCCTACGAGCAGTACTTC.

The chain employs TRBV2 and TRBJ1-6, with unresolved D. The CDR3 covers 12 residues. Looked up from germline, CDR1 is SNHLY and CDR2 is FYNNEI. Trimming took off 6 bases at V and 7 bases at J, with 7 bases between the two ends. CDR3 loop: CASRGLNSPLHF. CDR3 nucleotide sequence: TGTGCCAGCAGGGGGTTAAATTCACCCCTCCACTTT.

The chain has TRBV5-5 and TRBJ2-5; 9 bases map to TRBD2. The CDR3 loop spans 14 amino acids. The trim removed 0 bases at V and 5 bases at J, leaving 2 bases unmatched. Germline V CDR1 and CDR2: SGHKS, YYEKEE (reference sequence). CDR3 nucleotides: TGTGCCAGCAGCTTGGCTACTAGCGGGGAGACCCAGTACTTC. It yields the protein CASSLATSGETQYF.

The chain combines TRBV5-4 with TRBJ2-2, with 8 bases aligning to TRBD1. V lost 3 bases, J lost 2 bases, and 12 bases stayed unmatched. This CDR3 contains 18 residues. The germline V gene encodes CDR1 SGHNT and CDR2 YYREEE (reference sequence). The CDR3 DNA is TGTGCCAGCAGCTCTGGGCAGGGGGCTAGTCAAAACACCGGGGAGCTGTTTTTT. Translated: CASSSGQGASQNTGELFF.

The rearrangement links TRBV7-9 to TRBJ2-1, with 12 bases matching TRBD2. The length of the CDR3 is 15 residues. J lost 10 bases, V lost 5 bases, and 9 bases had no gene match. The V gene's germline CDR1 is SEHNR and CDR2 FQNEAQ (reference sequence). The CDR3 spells CASSEGLAGLNEQFF. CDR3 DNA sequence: TGTGCCAGCAGCGAAGGACTAGCGGGATTAAACGAGCAGTTCTTC.

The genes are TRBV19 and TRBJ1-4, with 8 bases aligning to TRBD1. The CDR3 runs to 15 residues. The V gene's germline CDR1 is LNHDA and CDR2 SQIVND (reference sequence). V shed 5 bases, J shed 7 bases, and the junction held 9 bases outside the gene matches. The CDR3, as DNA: TGTGCCAGTAGTGGATTACAGGGGGAGGGTGAAAAACTGTTTTTT. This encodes CASSGLQGEGEKLFF.